Below, one T cell receptor beta chain is given with its context. Its matching antigen is unknown. The source of the sample is a study of OX40 agonist ivuxolimab in advanced cancers. Across the whole study: Partial responses were achieved by three patients, one with hepatocellular carcinoma and two with cutaneous melanoma.

Whole-study findings and limits: CD4+ and CD8+ T cells in blood underwent clonal expansion by week 6 at 0.1 to 3.0 mg/kg. What antigens the expanded peripheral T cells recognized was never established. The mean number of expanded clones was higher in CD8+ T cells than in CD4+.

Some clones are missing from TCRdb's copy, which holds only in-frame ones; the method was immunoSEQ multiplex PCR. The sample holds 60,000 to 75,000 clones, about 94% seen once. CDR1 is LGHNA, CDR2 YNFKEQ, per germline. Trimming cost V 3 bases and J 0 bases, with 12 bases left between them. The CDR3 consists of 16 residues. The chain employs TRBV4-2 and TRBJ1-3; a weak D match, TRBD1 (5 bases). This material consisted of CD4+ or CD8+ T cells sorted from blood, taken in a trial of the OX40 agonist ivuxolimab. The TCR sequence derives from an adult with an advanced solid tumor such as melanoma, head and neck, liver or kidney cancer. The CDR3 DNA sequence: TGTGCCAGCAGCCAGTTGGACACTCTCTCTGGAAACACCATATATTTT. Translating gives CASSQLDTLSGNTIYF.